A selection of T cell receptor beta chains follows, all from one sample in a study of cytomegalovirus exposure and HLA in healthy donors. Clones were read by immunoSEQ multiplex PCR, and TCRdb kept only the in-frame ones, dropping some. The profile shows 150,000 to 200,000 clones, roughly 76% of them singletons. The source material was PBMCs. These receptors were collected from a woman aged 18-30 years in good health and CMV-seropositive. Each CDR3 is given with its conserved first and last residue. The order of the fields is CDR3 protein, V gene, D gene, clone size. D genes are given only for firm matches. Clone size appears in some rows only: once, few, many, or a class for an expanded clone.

cdr3_aa: CASIPDEGSPLHF; v_call: TRBV2; d_call: .; clone_size: .
cdr3_aa: CASSHGTSGGAETGELFF; v_call: TRBV4-3; d_call: TRBD2; clone_size: .
cdr3_aa: CATPSSGEPYEQYF; v_call: TRBV19; d_call: TRBD2; clone_size: few
cdr3_aa: CASSFSGGNYNEQFF; v_call: TRBV7-2; d_call: TRBD2; clone_size: .
cdr3_aa: CATAPRENYGYTF; v_call: TRBV15; d_call: .; clone_size: .
cdr3_aa: CASSKGLAGRPSTDTQYF; v_call: TRBV19; d_call: TRBD2; clone_size: .
cdr3_aa: CASARRDTEAFF; v_call: TRBV6-6; d_call: .; clone_size: .
cdr3_aa: CASSPDSGEKLFF; v_call: TRBV18; d_call: .; clone_size: .
cdr3_aa: CASSLGQGDYNEQFF; v_call: TRBV18; d_call: TRBD1; clone_size: .
cdr3_aa: CASTPRGGNEQYF; v_call: TRBV5-1; d_call: TRBD2; clone_size: .
cdr3_aa: CASSLARGQETQYF; v_call: TRBV7-2; d_call: .; clone_size: .
cdr3_aa: CASSQVAPFQETQYF; v_call: TRBV14; d_call: .; clone_size: .
cdr3_aa: CASSSSTGRLKVRGNTIYF; v_call: TRBV7-8; d_call: .; clone_size: .
cdr3_aa: CASSLGAGGGAGEETQYF; v_call: TRBV5-1; d_call: TRBD2; clone_size: .
cdr3_aa: CASRVTSGNEQFF; v_call: TRBV2; d_call: TRBD2; clone_size: .
cdr3_aa: CASSANGQGSNSPLHF; v_call: TRBV7-3; d_call: TRBD1; clone_size: .
cdr3_aa: CASTQGRQETQYF; v_call: TRBV27; d_call: .; clone_size: .
cdr3_aa: CASSYGQGAYEQYF; v_call: TRBV6-5; d_call: TRBD1; clone_size: .
cdr3_aa: CASSLDLAGPRNTEAFF; v_call: TRBV5-4; d_call: .; clone_size: .
cdr3_aa: CSVTSGTDTQYF; v_call: TRBV29-1; d_call: TRBD2; clone_size: .
cdr3_aa: CASRRGQPNTEAFF; v_call: TRBV6-1; d_call: TRBD1; clone_size: once
cdr3_aa: CASSLDVYEQYF; v_call: TRBV11-2; d_call: .; clone_size: .
cdr3_aa: CASSPTAGGPSFAKNIQYF; v_call: TRBV18; d_call: TRBD2; clone_size: .
cdr3_aa: CASSIRGPGANVLTF; v_call: TRBV19; d_call: TRBD1; clone_size: .
cdr3_aa: CASSPAGGYEQYF; v_call: TRBV5-1; d_call: TRBD2; clone_size: .
cdr3_aa: CASSLGQGVDTQYF; v_call: TRBV5-1; d_call: .; clone_size: .
cdr3_aa: CASSAGSNYGYTF; v_call: TRBV2; d_call: .; clone_size: .
cdr3_aa: CAWSLSLEAFF; v_call: TRBV30; d_call: .; clone_size: .
cdr3_aa: CASSEATGGANVLTF; v_call: TRBV6-1; d_call: .; clone_size: few
cdr3_aa: CASSSGINTGELFF; v_call: TRBV6-6; d_call: .; clone_size: .
cdr3_aa: CASSYLRNTEAFF; v_call: TRBV14; d_call: .; clone_size: .
cdr3_aa: CASSQGSGNTGNTIYF; v_call: TRBV4-1; d_call: .; clone_size: .
cdr3_aa: CASSESGLEELKNTEAFF; v_call: TRBV13; d_call: .; clone_size: .
cdr3_aa: CASSQDRASGNTIYF; v_call: TRBV4-1; d_call: .; clone_size: .
cdr3_aa: CASSYSRDSNSPLHF; v_call: TRBV6-5; d_call: TRBD1; clone_size: few
cdr3_aa: CASIPFPADYEQYF; v_call: TRBV2; d_call: .; clone_size: .
cdr3_aa: CASSLVSDRGETQYF; v_call: TRBV7-2; d_call: TRBD1; clone_size: .
cdr3_aa: CASSLWRGVGNEQFF; v_call: TRBV28; d_call: TRBD2; clone_size: .
cdr3_aa: CASSPRVFGSYEQYF; v_call: TRBV7-8; d_call: .; clone_size: few
cdr3_aa: CSVEPLAGEEQFF; v_call: TRBV29-1; d_call: TRBD2; clone_size: .
cdr3_aa: CASSPPGQSLYGYTF; v_call: TRBV19; d_call: TRBD1; clone_size: .
cdr3_aa: CASSFARTGELFF; v_call: TRBV7-3; d_call: .; clone_size: .
cdr3_aa: CASSLPPGSGVEETQYF; v_call: TRBV7-9; d_call: TRBD2; clone_size: .
cdr3_aa: CASSQTSSGGFNEQFF; v_call: TRBV4-2; d_call: TRBD2; clone_size: .
cdr3_aa: CASSQGLAGESYEQYF; v_call: TRBV4-2; d_call: TRBD2; clone_size: .
cdr3_aa: CASSPTGAFNQPQHF; v_call: TRBV4-1; d_call: TRBD1; clone_size: .
cdr3_aa: CASSTPTGPYGYTF; v_call: TRBV28; d_call: TRBD1; clone_size: .
cdr3_aa: CASRLTSGGAPYQETQYF; v_call: TRBV2; d_call: TRBD2; clone_size: .
cdr3_aa: CASSLRTGHPYEQYF; v_call: TRBV27; d_call: TRBD1; clone_size: .
cdr3_aa: CASSSAGIYEQYF; v_call: TRBV28; d_call: .; clone_size: .
cdr3_aa: CASSSSRYRGGMEAFF; v_call: TRBV7-2; d_call: TRBD1; clone_size: .
cdr3_aa: CASSLSGGPPYEQYF; v_call: TRBV5-4; d_call: .; clone_size: .
cdr3_aa: CASSLAQGERNSPLHF; v_call: TRBV7-9; d_call: TRBD1; clone_size: .
cdr3_aa: CASSSRQGGNQPQHF; v_call: TRBV7-9; d_call: TRBD1; clone_size: .